This T cell receptor beta chain was profiled in a study of long-term antiretroviral therapy in people with HIV. Study-level results: The study collected blood between about 2003 and 2017, possibly under older ART regimens. Pre-ART-expanded clones dominated the repertoire at all time points.

Worth noting for this clone: The antigen is undetermined.

The CDR3 sequence is 14 residues long. Trimming took off 2 bases at V and 4 bases at J, with 9 bases between the two ends. Germline V gives CDR1 MNHEY, CDR2 SMNVEV (reference sequence). Version v3.0 of the immunoSEQ assay was performed at survey level. The table came from immunoSEQ multiplex PCR; TCRdb's copy has only in-frame clones and leaves some out. The table has about 38,000 clones, roughly 80% seen once. The TCR sequence derives from a man in his late teens or twenties with HIV. The chain is built from TRBV27 and TRBJ1-5; the D gene is possibly TRBD1 (5 bases). The sequences come from unsorted PBMCs, collected 1.5 years after starting antiretroviral therapy. CDR3 sequence (DNA): TGTGCCAGCAGTTTACAGGGATGGAATCAGCCCCAGCATTTT. Translated, it gives CASSLQGWNQPQHF.